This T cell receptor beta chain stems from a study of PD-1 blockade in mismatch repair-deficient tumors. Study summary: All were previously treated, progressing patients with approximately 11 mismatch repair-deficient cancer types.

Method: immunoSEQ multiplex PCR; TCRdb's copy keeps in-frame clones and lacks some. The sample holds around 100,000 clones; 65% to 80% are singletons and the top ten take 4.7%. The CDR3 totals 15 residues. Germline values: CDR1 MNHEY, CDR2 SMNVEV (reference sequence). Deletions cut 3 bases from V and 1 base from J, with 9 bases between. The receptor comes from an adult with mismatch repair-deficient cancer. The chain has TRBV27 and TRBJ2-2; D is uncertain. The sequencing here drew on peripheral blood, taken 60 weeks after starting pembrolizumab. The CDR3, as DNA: TGTGCCAGCAGTTTCCAAACCGGGAACACCGGGGAGCTGTTTTTT. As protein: CASSFQTGNTGELFF.